These T cell receptor beta chains were read from a single sample in a study of T-cell memory formation after mild COVID-19. TCRdb itself ran the 5' RACE reads through MiXCR, one entry per CDR3 protein. The sample holds about 400,000 distinct CDR3 sequences; about a sixth are singletons and the top ten take approximately 21%. Sequenced sample: PBMCs or a T cell subset sorted from them (not recorded which). All receptors derive from a man between 18 and 35 years old who had mild COVID-19 (a few samples of this study predate the infection). Cell type and time point are not known. CDR3s include the opening cysteine and the closing phenylalanine or tryptophan. D genes are given only for firm matches. The size field is filled for only some rows; it gives once, few, many or a size class.

clone_size	v_call	j_call	d_call	cdr3_aa	cdr3_nt
.	TRBV5-1	TRBJ1-4	TRBD1	CASSPRTGHNEKLFF	TGCGCCAGCAGCCCACGGACAGGGCATAATGAAAAACTGTTTTTT
.	TRBV7-9	TRBJ2-1	.	CASSFSGDGSSYNEQFF	TGTGCCAGCAGCTTTTCTGGGGACGGGAGCTCCTACAATGAGCAGTTCTTC
few	TRBV2	TRBJ2-1	TRBD2	CASDYGTSGASSYNEQFF	TGTGCCAGCGATTACGGGACTAGCGGGGCGAGCTCCTACAATGAGCAGTTCTTC
.	TRBV5-1	TRBJ2-3	.	CASSQQGGDTQYF	TGCGCCAGCTCTCAGCAAGGTGGGGATACGCAGTATTTT
few	TRBV3-1	TRBJ2-2	.	CASSQAGTGELFF	TGTGCCAGCAGCCAAGCCGGCACCGGGGAGCTGTTTTTT
.	TRBV7-2	TRBJ2-1	TRBD1	CASSLRTGGVSEQFF	TGTGCCAGCAGCCTAAGAACAGGGGGTGTATCAGAGCAGTTCTTC
.	TRBV10-3	TRBJ2-5	.	CAISDSGETQYF	TGTGCCATCAGTGATAGTGGAGAGACCCAGTACTTC
.	TRBV5-1	TRBJ1-5	TRBD1	CASSVHRGYSNQPQHF	TGCGCCAGCAGCGTTCACAGGGGTTATAGCAATCAGCCCCAGCATTTT
.	TRBV4-1	TRBJ2-4	.	CATKLGHNSDIQYF	TGCGCCACCAAACTCGGACACAATTCGGACATTCAGTACTTC
few	TRBV7-9	TRBJ2-7	TRBD1	CASSSGQAEQYF	TGTGCCAGCAGCTCGGGACAGGCCGAGCAGTACTTC
few	TRBV3-1	TRBJ2-2	.	CASSPSTGRTGELFF	TGTGCCAGCAGTCCCTCGACCGGGCGTACCGGGGAGCTGTTTTTT
.	TRBV6-5	TRBJ2-5	TRBD1	CASSYSVPGGGETQYF	TGTGCCAGCAGTTACAGCGTCCCAGGGGGTGGAGAGACCCAGTACTTC
few	TRBV27	TRBJ2-3	TRBD2	CASSFWLAGRPDTQYF	TGTGCCAGCAGTTTTTGGCTAGCGGGGCGGCCAGATACGCAGTATTTT
few	TRBV20-1	TRBJ2-3	.	CSANFPGLTDTQYF	TGCAGTGCTAATTTCCCGGGACTGACAGATACGCAGTATTTT
.	TRBV7-2	TRBJ2-5	TRBD1	CASSSQTGTETQYF	TGTGCCAGCAGCTCGCAGACAGGGACAGAGACCCAGTACTTC
many	TRBV5-1	TRBJ2-1	.	CASSLAGDTYNEQFF	TGCGCCAGCAGCTTGGCCGGGGATACTTACAATGAGCAGTTCTTC
few	TRBV5-1	TRBJ1-1	.	CASSLPNAGSLNTEAFF	TGCGCCAGCAGCTTGCCCAACGCGGGGAGTTTGAACACTGAAGCTTTCTTT
.	TRBV6-6	TRBJ2-6	.	CASSYPHGQYSGANVLTF	TGTGCCAGCAGTTATCCCCACGGACAGTACTCTGGGGCCAACGTCCTGACTTTC
few	TRBV12-3/TRBV12-4	TRBJ1-2	.	CASSLSSRDGYTF	TGTGCCAGCAGTTTAAGTTCCAGAGATGGCTACACCTTC
many	TRBV5-5	TRBJ2-7	TRBD1	CASSSGTGQYEQYF	TGTGCCAGCAGCTCGGGGACAGGACAGTACGAGCAGTACTTC
few	TRBV5-1	TRBJ2-3	.	CASSEGSPGYQYF	TGCGCCAGCAGCGAGGGGAGTCCGGGGTACCAGTATTTT
.	TRBV11-2	TRBJ2-1	TRBD2	CASSLSGDISYNEQFF	TGTGCCAGCAGCCTTAGCGGGGATATCTCCTACAATGAGCAGTTCTTC
.	TRBV4-1	TRBJ2-7	.	CASSQVSYEQYF	TGCGCCAGCAGCCAAGTGTCGTACGAGCAGTACTTC
.	TRBV9	TRBJ1-2	.	CASSFSGVGYTF	TGTGCCAGCAGCTTTAGTGGGGTTGGCTACACCTTC
few	TRBV9	TRBJ2-1	TRBD2	CASSGGGALEQFF	TGTGCCAGCAGCGGGGGGGGTGCTCTTGAGCAGTTCTTC
many	TRBV7-2	TRBJ1-4	.	CASRSEVEVFF	TGTGCCAGCAGGTCCGAGGTTGAAGTGTTTTTT
few	TRBV7-2	TRBJ2-5	.	CASSPRLVVQETQYF	TGTGCCAGCAGCCCAAGACTAGTCGTCCAAGAGACCCAGTACTTC
.	TRBV7-6	TRBJ1-1	TRBD1	CASSLYPRDSNTEAFF	TGTGCCAGCAGCTTATACCCCCGGGACAGCAACACTGAAGCTTTCTTT
.	TRBV20-1	TRBJ2-5	.	CSAPTGRVLETQYF	TGCAGTGCCCCGACAGGTAGAGTCTTGGAGACCCAGTACTTC
many	TRBV19	TRBJ1-5	.	CASSKQYQPQHF	TGTGCCAGTAGTAAACAATATCAGCCCCAGCATTTT
many	TRBV20-1	TRBJ1-5	.	CSALGGRQPQHF	TGCAGTGCTTTAGGGGGGCGTCAGCCCCAGCATTTT
.	TRBV4-3	TRBJ2-7	TRBD1	CASSQGQAYEQYF	TGCGCCAGCAGCCAGGGACAGGCGTACGAGCAGTACTTC
.	TRBV4-3	TRBJ2-3	.	CASSQDFSGAGTDTQYF	TGCGCCAGCAGCCAAGATTTTTCCGGGGCCGGCACAGATACGCAGTATTTT
.	TRBV7-2	TRBJ1-1	.	CASSLASLRDTEAFF	TGTGCCAGCAGCCTCGCGTCCTTAAGGGACACTGAAGCTTTCTTT
.	TRBV7-2	TRBJ1-1	.	CASSYDKNTEAFF	TGTGCCAGCAGCTATGACAAGAACACTGAAGCTTTCTTT
few	TRBV7-9	TRBJ2-1	TRBD2	CASSLALAGVYNEQFF	TGTGCCAGCAGCTTAGCACTAGCGGGGGTATACAATGAGCAGTTCTTC
few	TRBV7-2	TRBJ2-6	.	CASSLGAFHPGANVLTF	TGTGCCAGCAGCTTAGGGGCATTCCATCCTGGGGCCAACGTCCTGACTTTC
.	TRBV27	TRBJ1-5	TRBD1	CASRLQGGQPQHF	TGTGCCAGCAGACTACAGGGGGGACAGCCCCAGCATTTT
.	TRBV18	TRBJ2-1	TRBD2	CASSPERTGGVRPREQFF	TGTGCCAGCTCACCGGAGCGTACCGGGGGGGTCCGGCCTCGGGAGCAGTTCTTC
.	TRBV4-2	TRBJ2-3	TRBD1	CASNTPAGTGVTDTQYF	TGTGCCAGCAACACACCTGCCGGGACAGGGGTCACAGATACGCAGTATTTT
.	TRBV6-5	TRBJ2-5	TRBD2	CASSYGGGAQETQYF	TGTGCCAGCAGTTATGGCGGGGGGGCTCAAGAGACCCAGTACTTC
.	TRBV7-2	TRBJ2-3	.	CASSGSAPF	TGTGCCAGCAGCGGATCCGCTCCCTTT
.	TRBV4-1	TRBJ1-1	TRBD1	CASSQTGGETEAFF	TGCGCCAGCAGCCAGACAGGGGGAGAGACTGAAGCTTTCTTT
.	TRBV20-1	TRBJ2-3	TRBD2	CSAALLAGTDTQYF	TGCAGTGCTGCCCTTCTAGCGGGCACAGATACGCAGTATTTT
.	TRBV7-3	TRBJ2-5	TRBD2	CASSQRAGGKETQYF	TGTGCCAGCAGCCAGAGAGCGGGGGGGAAAGAGACCCAGTACTTC
few	TRBV5-1	TRBJ1-4	.	CASSLEQDEKLFF	TGCGCCAGCAGCTTGGAACAAGATGAAAAACTGTTTTTT
.	TRBV20-1	TRBJ2-2	.	CSARSGTETTGELFF	TGCAGTGCCAGGTCTGGGACGGAGACGACCGGGGAGCTGTTTTTT
few	TRBV7-9	TRBJ1-1	.	CASQRQMNTEAFF	TGTGCCAGCCAGAGACAGATGAACACTGAAGCTTTCTTT
.	TRBV7-8	TRBJ1-5	.	CASSLAGEPQHF	TGTGCCAGCAGCTTAGCAGGGGAGCCCCAGCATTTT
few	TRBV4-3	TRBJ2-4	.	CASSQVSAGKNIQYF	TGCGCCAGCAGCCAAGTATCGGCAGGGAAAAACATTCAGTACTTC
.	TRBV19	TRBJ1-1	.	CASSIYGGGNTEAFF	TGTGCCAGTAGTATTTATGGTGGGGGAAACACTGAAGCTTTCTTT
.	TRBV6-5	TRBJ2-7	TRBD1	CASSIDRGVYEQYF	TGTGCCAGCAGTATAGACAGGGGTGTCTACGAGCAGTACTTC